The entry below gives a single TCR beta chain sequence along with its context. The sample comes from a study of blood T cell repertoires in COVID-19. Here immunoSEQ multiplex PCR was the method, and the copy in TCRdb shows in-frame clones only, minus some. The sample shows about 220,000 clones, around 87% of them seen only once. Unmatched junction bases numbered 6, after V lost 4 bases and J lost 4 bases. The CDR3 extends over 14 amino acids. Germline values: CDR1 MNHNS, CDR2 SASEGT. Individuals in the exposed group had encountered a COVID-19 case within 2 weeks preceding study entry. The genes are TRBV6-1 and TRBJ2-7; 8 bases align to TRBD1. What was sequenced was PBMCs or T cells enriched from blood (not recorded which). The clonotype comes from a man younger than 40 who had been exposed to COVID-19. The CDR3 loop reads CASSVAGGRYEQYF. CDR3 DNA sequence: TGTGCCAGCAGTGTAGCAGGGGGCCGGTACGAGCAGTACTTC.